This T cell receptor beta chain came from a study of response to subunit inactivated influenza vaccine. Study-wide results and caveats: Authors suggested each seasonal influenza vaccination recruits few new T cells.

There are 17 residues in the CDR3. J gave up 2 bases and V 0 bases, and 4 bases lay outside the gene matches. Germline loops: CDR1 KGHDR, CDR2 SFDVKD. About this clonotype itself: The antigen remains undetermined.

MiXCR was run by TCRdb on the RT-PCR reads, yielding one entry per CDR3 protein. The repertoire holds some 160,000 distinct CDR3 sequences, with approximately 11% as singletons. The chain combines TRBV24-1 with TRBJ2-2; 8 positions agree with TRBD2. This sample comprised non-naive T cells sorted from PBMCs, obtained 45 days after vaccination. This receptor was taken from a man aged 50-60 years who received an inactivated influenza vaccine. The CDR3 sequence: CATSDLNGRANTGELFF. CDR3 in DNA: TGTGCCACCAGTGATTTGAACGGGAGGGCTAACACCGGGGAGCTGTTTTTT.